Each of the 24 T cell receptor beta chains below was sequenced from the same sample in a study of blood T cell repertoires in COVID-19. Sequencing used immunoSEQ multiplex PCR; TCRdb keeps in-frame clones, though not all of them. The sample records 140,000 to 150,000 clones, around 89% being singletons. The source material was peripheral blood. The receptors come from a man between 60 and 75 years old with active or convalescent COVID-19.

In its sample, this clone was seen once. CDR3 region: CASSSYEGNEQFF. The CDR3 region has the DNA TGCGCCAGCAGCTCCTACGAGGGCAATGAGCAGTTCTTC. V is TRBV5-1 and J is TRBJ2-1; D may be TRBD2 (5 bases). This CDR3 has 13 residues. Germline V gene sequence: CDR1 SGHRS, CDR2 YFSETQ. Trimming pared 3 bases from V and 6 bases from J, leaving 10 bases between.

CDR3 sequence (DNA): TGTGCCAGCAGCCGGGGGGGGACGCGAACCGGGGAGCTGTTTTTT. It yields the protein CASSRGGTRTGELFF. The chain combines TRBV3-1 (or the pseudogene TRBV3-2) with TRBJ2-2; 7 bases agree with TRBD2. Germline CDR1 and CDR2: LGHDT and YNNKEL (reference sequence). There are 15 residues in the CDR3. Trimming at V came to 4 bases and at J to 5 bases, leaving 7 bases not matched to a gene.

The chain combines TRBV27 with TRBJ2-7; 7 nucleotides line up with TRBD1. Germline trimming cut 4 bases from V and 3 bases from J; bases unmatched to any gene: 9. The CDR3 totals 15 residues. Germline V gene sequence: CDR1 MNHEY, CDR2 SMNVEV (reference sequence). CDR3 DNA: TGTGCCAGCAGTTCGGCCGCCGGGACAGACTACGAGCAGTACTTC. Translated: CASSSAAGTDYEQYF.

The chain joins TRBV6-6 to TRBJ2-7, with TRBD1 identical over 9 bases. The V gene's germline CDR1 is MNHNY and CDR2 SVGAGI (reference sequence). V gave up 4 bases and J gave up 2 bases; unmatched junction bases: 6. This CDR3 is 15 amino acids long. CDR3 amino acids: CASSFGTGRAYEQYF. CDR3 DNA sequence: TGTGCCAGCAGTTTCGGGACAGGGCGCGCCTACGAGCAGTACTTC.

The chain joins TRBV7-8 to TRBJ2-7; TRBD2 matches 11 bases. The germline CDR1 and CDR2 sequences are SGHVS and FQNEAQ. Losses at the gene ends were 5 bases for V and 6 bases for J; bases not matched to a gene: 3. The CDR3 totals 13 residues. The CDR3 region is CASSPGLAAEQYF. The CDR3, as DNA: TGTGCCAGCAGCCCGGGACTAGCGGCCGAGCAGTACTTC.

The sample holds one count of this clone. CDR3 sequence reads: CASLHRGENTEAFF. The CDR3 bases are TGTGCCAGCCTACACAGGGGCGAGAACACTGAAGCTTTCTTT. V gene TRBV18 combines with J gene TRBJ1-1; 7 bases match TRBD1. In germline, CDR1 is KGHSH, CDR2 LQKENI. Trimming took 8 bases from V and 1 from J; bases not matched to a gene: 7. The CDR3 consists of 14 residues.

The chain employs TRBV2 and TRBJ2-3, with TRBD2 identical over 10 bases. This CDR3 is 13 amino acids long. Germline lookup yields CDR1 SNHLY and CDR2 FYNNEI. Germline trimming cut 8 bases from V and 6 bases from J; bases unmatched to any gene: 5. CDR3 amino acids: CASWASGSDTQYF. The DNA of the CDR3 is TGTGCCAGCTGGGCTAGCGGGAGCGATACGCAGTATTTT.

This rearrangement joins TRBV5-1 to TRBJ2-7; 8 bases agree with TRBD1. CDR1 and CDR2 (germline): SGHRS, YFSETQ. J lost 10 bases, V lost 0 bases, and 6 bases had no gene match. The CDR3 runs 13 residues. The CDR3 DNA sequence: TGCGCCAGCAGCTTGGGACAGGGGACCTACCAGTACTTC. As protein: CASSLGQGTYQYF.

This chain uses TRBV6-5 with TRBJ2-5, with 11 bases lining up with TRBD1. Per germline, CDR1 MNHEY and CDR2 SVGAGI. Trimming took 2 bases from V and 5 from J; bases not matched to a gene: 4. The CDR3 has 15 amino acids. CDR3 sequence (DNA): TGTGCCAGCAGTTACGGACAGGGGGCGGGGGAGACCCAGTACTTC. This encodes CASSYGQGAGETQYF.

The chain has TRBV9 and TRBJ2-2; D remains ambiguous. Germline V CDR1 and CDR2: SGDLS, YYNGEE. V gave up 0 bases and J gave up 5 bases, with 8 bases separating them. The CDR3 is 14 residues long. In DNA form, the CDR3 reads TGTGCCAGCAGCGTAGCTATCGGGACCGGGGAGCTGTTTTTT. Amino acids: CASSVAIGTGELFF.

The rearrangement uses TRBV5-1 and TRBJ1-4, with 8 positions matching TRBD1. The length of the CDR3 is 14 residues. The ends lost 4 bases at V and 8 bases at J; junction bases unmatched: 7. CDR1 and CDR2 from the germline V gene are SGHRS and YFSETQ. CDR3 in amino acids: CASSERQGREKLFF. CDR3 in DNA: TGCGCCAGCAGCGAACGACAGGGGCGGGAAAAACTGTTTTTT. Variable domain in full (rest from reference TRBV5-1 and TRBJ1-4): KAGVTQTPRYLIKTRGQQVTLSCSPISGHRSVSWYQQTPGQGLQFLFEYFSETQRNKGNFPGRFSGRQFSNSRSEMNVSTLELGDSALYLCASSERQGREKLFFGSGTQLSVL.

The gene calls are TRBV29-1 and TRBJ1-2, with D possibly matching TRBD1 (5 bases). This CDR3 comprises 14 residues. Deletions cut 0 bases from V and 8 bases from J, with 16 bases between. CDR1 and CDR2 from the germline V gene are SQVTM and ANQGSEA. The CDR3 sequence: CSVEDPSDREGYTF. The CDR3 nucleotides are TGCAGCGTTGAAGACCCCAGCGACAGAGAGGGCTACACCTTC.

The chain has TRBV11-1 and TRBJ1-6, with a possible D match to TRBD1 (5 bases). Germline assignment: CDR1 SGHAT and CDR2 FQDESV (reference sequence). Trimming removed 4 bases from V and 5 bases from J, with 9 bases in between. CDR3 size: 14 residues. The DNA for the CDR3 is TGTGCCAGCAGCTCCCGGACACATAATTCACCCCTCCACTTT. Translation gives CASSSRTHNSPLHF.

This chain's CDR3 is CASSYGRTATYEQYF. CDR3 sequence (DNA): TGTGCCAGCAGTTACGGCAGGACAGCCACCTACGAGCAGTACTTC. This chain links TRBV6-5 with TRBJ2-7; TRBD1 is a possible D gene (6 bases). V lost 2 bases, J lost 2 bases, and 13 bases lay in between. Per the germline V gene, CDR1 is MNHEY and CDR2 is SVGAGI. The CDR3 is 15 amino acids.

The V gene is TRBV7-2, the J gene TRBJ2-5, with D possibly matching TRBD2 (5 bases). V was shortened by 5 bases and J by 1 base, with 14 bases between the two germline ends. CDR1 SGHTA and CDR2 FQGNSA come from the germline V gene. The CDR3 loop spans 15 amino acids. CDR3 sequence (DNA): TGTGCCAGCAGCCCCCAACTAGGGATCCAAGAGACCCAGTACTTC. Translation gives CASSPQLGIQETQYF.

The genes are TRBV18 and TRBJ1-1; possibly TRBD1 for D (5 bases). This CDR3 comprises 13 residues. The V and J ends lost 3 bases and 5 bases respectively, with 10 bases between them. Germline CDR1 and CDR2: KGHSH and LQKENI. For the CDR3, the DNA is TGTGCCAGCTCACCCCGGGGGGTAACTGAAGCTTTCTTT. Protein: CASSPRGVTEAFF.

This sequence joins TRBV6-6 and TRBJ2-7; 10 bases match TRBD2. Losses at the gene ends were 2 bases for V and 4 bases for J; bases not matched to a gene: 8. Germline CDR1 and CDR2: MNHNY and SVGAGI (reference sequence). CDR3 length: 16 amino acids. CDR3 in amino acids: CASSYDPSGSGYEQYF. For the CDR3, the DNA is TGTGCCAGCAGTTACGACCCTAGCGGGAGTGGTTACGAGCAGTACTTC.

This chain uses TRBV19 with TRBJ2-4; D call uncertain. Trimming cost V 7 bases and J 4 bases, with 8 bases left between them. The CDR3 is 12 amino acids. Germline lookup yields CDR1 LNHDA and CDR2 SQIVND (reference sequence). This CDR3 reads CASTSEKNIQYF. The CDR3, as DNA: TGTGCCAGTACCAGCGAGAAAAACATTCAGTACTTC.

The chain couples TRBV28 to TRBJ2-5, with 15 bases fitting TRBD2. Germline V gene sequence: CDR1 MDHEN, CDR2 SYDVKM. V lost 6 bases and J lost 3; bases outside the gene matches: 8. This CDR3 is built from 17 residues. The CDR3 reads CASRGLAGGPLKETQYF. Written as DNA, the CDR3 is TGTGCCAGCAGAGGACTAGCGGGAGGGCCGTTAAAAGAGACCCAGTACTTC.

The chain has TRBV5-4 and TRBJ2-3, with D tentatively TRBD1 (5 bases). V lost 6 bases, J lost 0 bases, and 11 bases lay in between. CDR3 length: 14 amino acids. CDR1 SGHNT and CDR2 YYREEE come from the germline V gene (reference sequence). The CDR3 coding sequence is TGTGCCAGCAAAGGGGTCGGTAGCACAGATACGCAGTATTTT. The encoded protein is CASKGVGSTDTQYF.

V usage is TRBV5-1 and J usage is TRBJ1-4; D may be TRBD1 (6 bases). The CDR3 is made up of 14 amino acids. Trimming removed 4 bases at V and 4 bases at J, with 11 bases between. Germline V gives CDR1 SGHRS, CDR2 YFSETQ. The CDR3 DNA is TGCGCCAGCAGCCTGGACAGTCTTAATGAAAAACTGTTTTTT. This gives the protein CASSLDSLNEKLFF.

The gene calls are TRBV5-6 and TRBJ1-1; a weak D match, TRBD1 (5 bases). The germline V gene has CDR1 SGHDT and CDR2 YYEEEE. The CDR3 has 17 residues. The germline V and J ends were trimmed by 1 base and 0 bases, with 16 bases remaining between them. The CDR3 DNA reads as TGTGCCAGCAGCTTGTGGGGGGTAGAGACGATGAACACTGAAGCTTTCTTT. It is translated as CASSLWGVETMNTEAFF.

Note on this clone: Sequence at one end of the junction differs from germline and may be a read error. This rearrangement joins TRBV7-7 to TRBJ1-6, with TRBD1 identical over 8 bases. CDR1 SSHAT and CDR2 FNYEAQ come from the germline V gene (reference sequence). The CDR3 runs 15 residues. DNA of the CDR3: TGTGCTAGCAGCCCACGGACAGGGTGGGATTCACCCCTCCACTTT. As protein: CASSPRTGWDSPLHF.

V usage is TRBV5-6 and J usage is TRBJ1-2, with 9 positions matching TRBD1. This CDR3 has 16 residues. V shed 5 bases and J 8 bases; nucleotides not matched to a gene: 16. Germline CDR1 and CDR2: SGHDT and YYEEEE. CDR3 region: CASSQRTGTGNRGYTF. The CDR3 DNA reads TGTGCCAGCAGTCAACGGACCGGGACAGGGAACCGCGGCTACACCTTC. Full variable domain (outside the CDR3, taken from reference TRBV5-6 and TRBJ1-2): DAGVTQSPTHLIKTRGQQVTLRCSPKSGHDTVSWYQQALGQGPQFIFQYYEEEERQRGNFPDRFSGHQFPNYSSELNVNALLLGDSALYLCASSQRTGTGNRGYTFGSGTRLTVV.